These T cell receptor beta chains were read from a single sample in a study of blood T cell repertoires in COVID-19. Sequenced by immunoSEQ multiplex PCR; TCRdb stores in-frame clones only, minus some. The repertoire consists of 150,000 to 200,000 clones, with approximately 89% occurring once and the leading ten covering around 2%. Sequenced: PBMCs or T cells enriched from blood (not recorded which). The source of these receptors is a woman aged 35 to 49 with acute COVID-19. CDR3s include the opening cysteine and the closing phenylalanine or tryptophan. The D gene is left open where the match is weak. Clone size, where shown, is once, few, many, or a class for clones that have expanded.

d_gene: NA
j_gene: TRBJ2-1
v_gene: TRBV28
abundance: NA
CDR3nt: TGTGCCAGCAGCCTATCAGACTATCGCAATGAGCAGTTCTTC
CDR3aa: CASSLSDYRNEQFF

d_gene: NA
j_gene: TRBJ1-1
v_gene: TRBV19
abundance: NA
CDR3nt: TGTGCCAGTCGGACCTCCCAGGGTGACACTGAAGCTTTCTTT
CDR3aa: CASRTSQGDTEAFF

d_gene: NA
j_gene: TRBJ1-2
v_gene: TRBV18
abundance: NA
CDR3nt: TGTGCCAGCTCACCCGTAAGGACAGTAACTGACTATGGCTACACCTTC
CDR3aa: CASSPVRTVTDYGYTF

d_gene: NA
j_gene: TRBJ1-2
v_gene: TRBV28
abundance: NA
CDR3nt: TGTGCCAGCAGTTCTTCCCCTTATGGCTACACCTTC
CDR3aa: CASSSSPYGYTF

d_gene: TRBD2
j_gene: TRBJ2-7
v_gene: TRBV12-5
abundance: NA
CDR3nt: TGTGCTAGTGGGGACAAGGGACTATACGAGCAGTACTTC
CDR3aa: CASGDKGLYEQYF

d_gene: NA
j_gene: TRBJ2-3
v_gene: TRBV19
abundance: once
CDR3nt: TGTGCCAGTAGGCCGGTCTCTAGCACAGATACGCAGTATTTT
CDR3aa: CASRPVSSTDTQYF

d_gene: TRBD1
j_gene: TRBJ1-1
v_gene: TRBV6-5
abundance: NA
CDR3nt: TGTGCCAGCAGTACAGGGGGCTTATGGGGAGCTTTCTTT
CDR3aa: CASSTGGLWGAFF

d_gene: NA
j_gene: TRBJ1-2
v_gene: TRBV4-2
abundance: NA
CDR3nt: TGTGCCAGCAGCCAATCCCTCTCGGGGGGGGACTATGGCTACACCTTC
CDR3aa: CASSQSLSGGDYGYTF

d_gene: TRBD1
j_gene: TRBJ2-7
v_gene: TRBV5-1
abundance: NA
CDR3nt: TGCGCCAGCAGCTTGAATCAGGACAGGGCGACCTACGAGCAGTACTTC
CDR3aa: CASSLNQDRATYEQYF

d_gene: NA
j_gene: TRBJ2-2
v_gene: TRBV16
abundance: NA
CDR3nt: TGTGCCAGCAGCCCCCGAACAGGGATTGGCGGGGAGCTGTTTTTT
CDR3aa: CASSPRTGIGGELFF

d_gene: TRBD1
j_gene: TRBJ1-5
v_gene: TRBV18
abundance: NA
CDR3nt: TGTGCCAGCTCACTAGGGGGCGGCCAGCCCCAGCATTTT
CDR3aa: CASSLGGGQPQHF

d_gene: NA
j_gene: TRBJ2-1
v_gene: TRBV19
abundance: NA
CDR3nt: TGTGCCAGTAGTATAGCCGGGACACAAGTCAATGAGCAGTTCTTC
CDR3aa: CASSIAGTQVNEQFF

d_gene: TRBD2
j_gene: TRBJ2-3
v_gene: TRBV7-3
abundance: NA
CDR3nt: TGTGCCAGCAGCTTTAACGGGGGGTTCTTTAGCACAGATACGCAGTATTTT
CDR3aa: CASSFNGGFFSTDTQYF

d_gene: TRBD1
j_gene: TRBJ2-3
v_gene: TRBV5-1
abundance: NA
CDR3nt: TGCGCCAGCAGCTTGGGACAGGGGGAATTAGATACGCAGTATTTT
CDR3aa: CASSLGQGELDTQYF

d_gene: TRBD2
j_gene: TRBJ2-1
v_gene: TRBV7-9
abundance: NA
CDR3nt: TGTGCCAGCAGCTTAGAAGCGGGGGGTTACAATGAGCAGTTCTTC
CDR3aa: CASSLEAGGYNEQFF

d_gene: NA
j_gene: TRBJ2-7
v_gene: TRBV7-2
abundance: NA
CDR3nt: TGTGCCAGCAGCTTATCTTCCTACGAGCAGTACTTC
CDR3aa: CASSLSSYEQYF

d_gene: NA
j_gene: TRBJ2-5
v_gene: TRBV25-1
abundance: NA
CDR3nt: TGTGCCACCAGCTTTGCCCAGGGTCTATCAGAGACCCAGTACTTC
CDR3aa: CATSFAQGLSETQYF

d_gene: NA
j_gene: TRBJ2-7
v_gene: TRBV12-3/TRBV12-4
abundance: NA
CDR3nt: TGTGCCAGCAGTTTTGGCAGCTCCTACGAGCAGTACTTC
CDR3aa: CASSFGSSYEQYF

d_gene: NA
j_gene: TRBJ2-6
v_gene: TRBV19
abundance: once
CDR3nt: TGTGCCAGTAGTATACGTGGGGCCAACGTCCTGACTTTC
CDR3aa: CASSIRGANVLTF

d_gene: NA
j_gene: TRBJ1-1
v_gene: TRBV27
abundance: few
CDR3nt: TGTGCCAGCTCTGGGGCGAACACTGAAGCTTTCTTT
CDR3aa: CASSGANTEAFF

d_gene: TRBD1
j_gene: TRBJ1-4
v_gene: TRBV6-2/TRBV6-3
abundance: NA
CDR3nt: TGTGCCAGCAGTTACCCAGGACAGGCTGAAAAACTGTTTTTT
CDR3aa: CASSYPGQAEKLFF

d_gene: TRBD2
j_gene: TRBJ2-5
v_gene: TRBV10-3
abundance: NA
CDR3nt: TGTGCCATCAGTGAGTCGACTAGCGGGGCTAACCAAGAGACCCAGTACTTC
CDR3aa: CAISESTSGANQETQYF

d_gene: TRBD2
j_gene: TRBJ2-3
v_gene: TRBV5-4
abundance: NA
CDR3nt: TGTGCCAGCAGCTTTAGCGGGGGGAGCACAGATACGCAGTATTTT
CDR3aa: CASSFSGGSTDTQYF

d_gene: NA
j_gene: TRBJ1-6
v_gene: TRBV4-3
abundance: NA
CDR3nt: TGCGCCAGCAGCCAAGATCCGTCAGGTTCTATGGAATCACCCCTCCACTTT
CDR3aa: CASSQDPSGSMESPLHF

d_gene: NA
j_gene: TRBJ2-7
v_gene: TRBV10-1
abundance: NA
CDR3nt: TGCGCCAGATCGGGACACTGGACCGAGCAGTACTTC
CDR3aa: CARSGHWTEQYF

d_gene: NA
j_gene: TRBJ2-7
v_gene: TRBV9
abundance: few
CDR3nt: TGTGCCAGCAGCGTAGGGACCCGGACTGAGCAGTACTTC
CDR3aa: CASSVGTRTEQYF

d_gene: TRBD1
j_gene: TRBJ1-1
v_gene: TRBV12-3/TRBV12-4
abundance: NA
CDR3nt: TGTGCCAGCACTACAGGGGCGACTGAAGCTTTCTTT
CDR3aa: CASTTGATEAFF

d_gene: TRBD1
j_gene: TRBJ1-5
v_gene: TRBV5-1
abundance: NA
CDR3nt: TGCGCCAGCAGCTTGGCCCCTAACTTTCAGGGGGCCAAGCAGCCCCAGCATTTT
CDR3aa: CASSLAPNFQGAKQPQHF

d_gene: TRBD1
j_gene: TRBJ2-3
v_gene: TRBV7-8
abundance: once
CDR3nt: TGTGCCAGCAGCCCGCGTGGGACAGGGGTCACAGATACGCAGTATTTT
CDR3aa: CASSPRGTGVTDTQYF

d_gene: NA
j_gene: TRBJ2-3
v_gene: TRBV3-1/TRBV3-2
abundance: few
CDR3nt: TGTGCCAGCAGCCAAGGGACAGGCACAGATACGCAGTATTTT
CDR3aa: CASSQGTGTDTQYF

d_gene: NA
j_gene: TRBJ1-2
v_gene: TRBV2
abundance: NA
CDR3nt: TGTGCCAGCAGTGAAGAGCTCTCGTGGGGCTACACCTTC
CDR3aa: CASSEELSWGYTF

d_gene: NA
j_gene: TRBJ2-7
v_gene: TRBV19
abundance: NA
CDR3nt: TGTGCCAGTAGTGCAGGACTCTACGAGCAGTACTTC
CDR3aa: CASSAGLYEQYF

d_gene: NA
j_gene: TRBJ2-1
v_gene: TRBV29-1
abundance: NA
CDR3nt: TGCAGCGCCGGTACCTACAATGAGCAGTTCTTC
CDR3aa: CSAGTYNEQFF

d_gene: NA
j_gene: TRBJ2-5
v_gene: TRBV21-1
abundance: NA
CDR3nt: TGTGCCAGCAGCAAAGTGGAGCGGGGCCAAGAGACCCAGTACTTC
CDR3aa: CASSKVERGQETQYF

d_gene: TRBD1
j_gene: TRBJ2-5
v_gene: TRBV10-2
abundance: once
CDR3nt: TGCGCCAGCAGTGGGGAAGGGGGCATCCAAGAGACCCAGTACTTC
CDR3aa: CASSGEGGIQETQYF

d_gene: NA
j_gene: TRBJ1-5
v_gene: TRBV19
abundance: NA
CDR3nt: TGTGCCAGTAGTATGAATCGGGGGGATCAGCCCCAGCATTTT
CDR3aa: CASSMNRGDQPQHF

d_gene: TRBD1
j_gene: TRBJ1-2
v_gene: TRBV19
abundance: NA
CDR3nt: TGTGCCAGTAGTCCTACGACAGGGGGAGCTAACTATGGCTACACCTTC
CDR3aa: CASSPTTGGANYGYTF

d_gene: NA
j_gene: TRBJ1-5
v_gene: TRBV5-8
abundance: NA
CDR3nt: TGTGCCAGCAGCCTCACTGGGTGGGGGCCAAAGCCCCAGCATTTT
CDR3aa: CASSLTGWGPKPQHF

d_gene: TRBD2
j_gene: TRBJ2-5
v_gene: TRBV27
abundance: NA
CDR3nt: TGTGCCAGCAGTTTGATAGGGGCTAGCGGGGGCCAAGAGACCCAGTACTTC
CDR3aa: CASSLIGASGGQETQYF

d_gene: TRBD2
j_gene: TRBJ2-7
v_gene: TRBV11-2
abundance: NA
CDR3nt: TGTGCCAGCACCCCGGGACTAGCGAGCTCCTACGAGCAGTACTTC
CDR3aa: CASTPGLASSYEQYF

d_gene: NA
j_gene: TRBJ1-2
v_gene: TRBV28
abundance: NA
CDR3nt: TGTGCCAGCAGTAGCCCAGGGAATAACTATGGCTACACCTTC
CDR3aa: CASSSPGNNYGYTF

d_gene: NA
j_gene: TRBJ2-2
v_gene: TRBV5-1
abundance: NA
CDR3nt: TGCGCCAGCAGCTTGAGGCAGGGGACGACCGGGGAGCTGTTTTTT
CDR3aa: CASSLRQGTTGELFF

d_gene: TRBD2
j_gene: TRBJ2-1
v_gene: TRBV5-1
abundance: NA
CDR3nt: TGCGCCAGCAGCTTGGGTTTAGCGGGACTGTGGTACAATGAGCAGTTCTTC
CDR3aa: CASSLGLAGLWYNEQFF

d_gene: TRBD1
j_gene: TRBJ2-7
v_gene: TRBV28
abundance: NA
CDR3nt: TGTGCCAGCAGTCCCTCCACAGGGGTCTACGAGCAGTACTTC
CDR3aa: CASSPSTGVYEQYF

d_gene: TRBD1
j_gene: TRBJ1-1
v_gene: TRBV28
abundance: NA
CDR3nt: TGTGCCAGCACCAAGACAGGGCAAATGTTTGGAGCTTTCTTT
CDR3aa: CASTKTGQMFGAFF

d_gene: TRBD2
j_gene: TRBJ2-1
v_gene: TRBV6-5
abundance: few
CDR3nt: TGTGCCAGCAGTTACCGGCGGGAGCGTTACAATGAGCAGTTCTTC
CDR3aa: CASSYRRERYNEQFF

d_gene: TRBD2
j_gene: TRBJ2-1
v_gene: TRBV6-4
abundance: NA
CDR3nt: TGTGCCAGCAGCTTAAGGACTAGCGGGGTCATTGAGCAGTTCTTC
CDR3aa: CASSLRTSGVIEQFF

d_gene: TRBD1
j_gene: TRBJ1-4
v_gene: TRBV3-1/TRBV3-2
abundance: NA
CDR3nt: TGTGCCAGCAGCCAGGCGGGACAGCTAAATGAAAAACTGTTTTTT
CDR3aa: CASSQAGQLNEKLFF

d_gene: NA
j_gene: TRBJ1-2
v_gene: TRBV5-6
abundance: NA
CDR3nt: TGTGCCAGCAGGGACTTCACCAGCTATGGCTACACCTTC
CDR3aa: CASRDFTSYGYTF

d_gene: NA
j_gene: TRBJ1-3
v_gene: TRBV5-1
abundance: NA
CDR3nt: TGCGCCAGCAGGCAGGGGAGCTCTGGAAACACCATATATTTT
CDR3aa: CASRQGSSGNTIYF

d_gene: NA
j_gene: TRBJ2-1
v_gene: TRBV5-1
abundance: NA
CDR3nt: TGCGCCAGCAGCGCGGAGAGGGATGAGCAGTTCTTC
CDR3aa: CASSAERDEQFF

d_gene: TRBD1
j_gene: TRBJ1-3
v_gene: TRBV7-8
abundance: NA
CDR3nt: TGTGCCAGCAGAGGACAGGGGCCCGGAAACACCATATATTTT
CDR3aa: CASRGQGPGNTIYF

d_gene: NA
j_gene: TRBJ2-3
v_gene: TRBV12-3/TRBV12-4
abundance: NA
CDR3nt: TGTGCCAGCAGTTTAATGACAGAGAATACGCAGTATTTT
CDR3aa: CASSLMTENTQYF

d_gene: TRBD2
j_gene: TRBJ2-1
v_gene: TRBV28
abundance: once
CDR3nt: TGTGCCAGCGCCGGGCGGGGGGGCCGGTACAATGAGCAGTTCTTC
CDR3aa: CASAGRGGRYNEQFF

d_gene: NA
j_gene: TRBJ1-1
v_gene: TRBV5-4
abundance: NA
CDR3nt: TGTGCCAGCAGCTCCCGGGACACTGTGTTTTGGACTGAAGCTTTCTTT
CDR3aa: CASSSRDTVFWTEAFF

d_gene: NA
j_gene: TRBJ1-3
v_gene: TRBV11-2
abundance: once
CDR3nt: TGTGCCAGCAAAGAGGGAGACACCATATATTTT
CDR3aa: CASKEGDTIYF

d_gene: TRBD1
j_gene: TRBJ2-7
v_gene: TRBV3-1/TRBV3-2
abundance: NA
CDR3nt: TGTGCCAGCAGCCATACAGGGGGACCCTCCTACGAGCAGTACTTC
CDR3aa: CASSHTGGPSYEQYF

d_gene: TRBD2
j_gene: TRBJ2-5
v_gene: TRBV4-3
abundance: NA
CDR3nt: TGCGCCAGCAGCCAAGATGGCCTAGCGGGGAGCGGGGAGACCCAGTACTTC
CDR3aa: CASSQDGLAGSGETQYF

d_gene: TRBD2
j_gene: TRBJ2-3
v_gene: TRBV5-1
abundance: NA
CDR3nt: TGCGCCAGCAGTTCAAGGACTAGCGGGGTTAGCACAGATACGCAGTATTTT
CDR3aa: CASSSRTSGVSTDTQYF

d_gene: NA
j_gene: TRBJ1-3
v_gene: TRBV30
abundance: NA
CDR3nt: TGTGCCTGGAGCACCGGGACACCTGGGAACACCATATATTTT
CDR3aa: CAWSTGTPGNTIYF